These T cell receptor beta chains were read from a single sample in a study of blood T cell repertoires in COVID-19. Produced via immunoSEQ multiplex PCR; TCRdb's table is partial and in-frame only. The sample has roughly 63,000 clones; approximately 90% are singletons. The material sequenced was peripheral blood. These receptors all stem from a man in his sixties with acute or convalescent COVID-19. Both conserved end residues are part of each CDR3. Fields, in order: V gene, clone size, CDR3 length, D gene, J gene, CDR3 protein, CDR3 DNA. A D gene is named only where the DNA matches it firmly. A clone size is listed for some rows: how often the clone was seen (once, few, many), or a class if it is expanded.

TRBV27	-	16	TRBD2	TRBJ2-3	CASRPGAGGWADTQYF	TGTGCCAGCAGGCCGGGGGCGGGAGGATGGGCAGATACGCAGTATTTT
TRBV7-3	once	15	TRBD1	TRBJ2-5	CASSPGQGDQETQYF	TGTGCCAGCAGCCCAGGACAGGGTGACCAAGAGACCCAGTACTTC
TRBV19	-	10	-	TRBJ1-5	CASSGGPQHF	TGTGCCAGTTCCGGGGGGCCCCAGCATTTT
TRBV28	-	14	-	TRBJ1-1	CASSVTGFYTEAFF	TGTGCCAGCAGTGTGACAGGATTTTACACTGAAGCTTTCTTT
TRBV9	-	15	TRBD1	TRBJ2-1	CASSVPLDRGREQFF	TGTGCCAGCAGCGTACCCCTCGACAGGGGGCGTGAGCAGTTCTTC
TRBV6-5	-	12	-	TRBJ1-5	CASTTGNQPQHF	TGTGCCAGCACCACAGGCAATCAGCCCCAGCATTTT
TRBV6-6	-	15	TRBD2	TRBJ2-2	CASSNSGRNTGELFF	TGTGCCAGCAGTAATAGCGGGAGGAACACCGGGGAGCTGTTTTTT
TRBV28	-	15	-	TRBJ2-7	CASRQAGTASYEQYF	TGTGCCAGCCGACAGGCGGGGACAGCCTCCTACGAGCAGTACTTC
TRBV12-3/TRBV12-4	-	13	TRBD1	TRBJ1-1	CASRTGTGGEAFF	TGTGCCAGCAGAACCGGGACAGGGGGTGAAGCTTTCTTT
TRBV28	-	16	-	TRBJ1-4	CASSFPGHATNEKLFF	TGTGCCAGCAGTTTCCCAGGCCATGCAACTAATGAAAAACTGTTTTTT
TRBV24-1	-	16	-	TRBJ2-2	CATSDFRQGLSGELFF	TGTGCCACCAGTGATTTCCGGCAGGGGTTGAGCGGGGAGCTGTTTTTT
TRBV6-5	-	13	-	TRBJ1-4	CASGSSTNEKLFF	TGTGCCAGCGGTAGTTCAACTAATGAAAAACTGTTTTTT
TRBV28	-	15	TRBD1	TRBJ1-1	CASSLPPTGGTEAFF	TGTGCCAGCAGTTTACCACCTACAGGGGGCACTGAAGCTTTCTTT
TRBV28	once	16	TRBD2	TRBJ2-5	CASRQRKLAGGETQYF	TGTGCCAGCAGGCAAAGAAAACTAGCGGGAGGAGAGACCCAGTACTTC
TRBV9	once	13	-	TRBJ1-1	CASSVRAYTEAFF	TGTGCCAGCAGCGTAAGAGCCTACACTGAAGCTTTCTTT
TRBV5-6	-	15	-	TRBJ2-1	CASSLSGAPYNEQFF	TGTGCCAGCAGCTTATCGGGAGCACCCTACAATGAGCAGTTCTTC
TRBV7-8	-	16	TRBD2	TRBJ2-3	CASSLVTSGFPDTQYF	TGTGCCAGCAGCTTAGTGACTAGCGGTTTCCCAGATACGCAGTATTTT
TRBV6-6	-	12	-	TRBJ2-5	CASSYSEETQYF	TGTGCCAGCAGTTACTCGGAGGAGACCCAGTACTTC
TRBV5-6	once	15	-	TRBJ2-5	CASSLPDRRRTPKYF	TGTGCCAGCAGCTTGCCTGACAGACGAAGGACCCCAAAGTACTTC
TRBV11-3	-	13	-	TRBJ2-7	CASSYISDSEQYF	TGTGCCAGCAGCTATATTTCCGACTCCGAGCAGTACTTC
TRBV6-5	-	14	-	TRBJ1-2	CASSSLGGRYGYTF	TGTGCCAGCAGTTCCTTAGGAGGACGCTATGGCTACACCTTC
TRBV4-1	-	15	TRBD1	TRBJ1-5	CASSPRQGWNQPQHF	TGCGCCAGCAGCCCCCGACAGGGGTGGAATCAGCCCCAGCATTTT
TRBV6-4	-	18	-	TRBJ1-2	CASSDNGGSPEFPYGYTF	TGTGCCAGCAGTGATAACGGGGGAAGCCCGGAGTTCCCCTATGGCTACACCTTC
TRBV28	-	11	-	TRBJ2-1	CASSSLAEQFF	TGTGCCAGCAGTTCCCTGGCTGAGCAGTTCTTC
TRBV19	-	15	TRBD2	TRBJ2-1	CASSIYREGYNEQFF	TGTGCCAGTAGTATATATCGGGAGGGTTACAATGAGCAGTTCTTC
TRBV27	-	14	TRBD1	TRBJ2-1	CASTPWDRVNEQFF	TGTGCCAGCACCCCCTGGGACAGGGTCAATGAGCAGTTCTTC
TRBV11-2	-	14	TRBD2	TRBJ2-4	CASSSAGTSGIQYF	TGTGCCAGCAGCAGTGCCGGGACTAGCGGGATTCAGTACTTC
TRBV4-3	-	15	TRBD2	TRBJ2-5	CASSQLAGGQETQYF	TGCGCCAGCAGCCAACTAGCGGGGGGCCAAGAGACCCAGTACTTC
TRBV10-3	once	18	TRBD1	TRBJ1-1	CAISRSQRGTGMGTEAFF	TGTGCCATCAGTCGGTCCCAAAGAGGGACAGGGATGGGCACTGAAGCTTTCTTT
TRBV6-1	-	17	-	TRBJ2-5	CASSESLSGGAVETQYF	TGTGCCAGCAGTGAATCTTTGTCTGGGGGGGCGGTGGAGACCCAGTACTTC
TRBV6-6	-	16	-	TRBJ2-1	CASSSLQQGGDNEQFF	TGTGCCAGCAGTTCCCTTCAACAGGGTGGGGACAATGAGCAGTTCTTC
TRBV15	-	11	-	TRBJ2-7	CATSDTYEQYF	TGTGCCACCAGCGACACCTACGAGCAGTACTTC
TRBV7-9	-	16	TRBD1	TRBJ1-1	CASSLDRGLTNTEAFF	TGTGCCAGCAGCTTAGACAGGGGGCTGACGAACACTGAAGCTTTCTTT
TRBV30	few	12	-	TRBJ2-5	CAWSWGEETQYF	TGTGCCTGGAGTTGGGGAGAAGAGACCCAGTACTTC
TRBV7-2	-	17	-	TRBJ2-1	CASSLAFTGGSYNEQFF	TGTGCCAGCAGCTTAGCGTTTACCGGGGGCTCCTACAATGAGCAGTTCTTC
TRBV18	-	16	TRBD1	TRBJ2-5	CASSHSDRGLEETQYF	TGTGCCAGCTCTCACTCGGACAGGGGGCTTGAAGAGACCCAGTACTTC
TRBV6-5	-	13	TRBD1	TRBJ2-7	CATVGDRDYEQYF	TGTGCCACGGTTGGGGACAGGGACTACGAGCAGTACTTC
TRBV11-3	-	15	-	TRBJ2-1	CASSHRDKVGHEQFF	TGTGCCAGCAGCCACCGGGACAAAGTCGGCCATGAGCAGTTCTTC
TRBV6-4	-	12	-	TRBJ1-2	CASSDSGSGYTF	TGTGCCAGCAGTGACTCAGGGAGTGGCTACACCTTC
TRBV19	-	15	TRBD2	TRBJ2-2	CASSQAGENTGELFF	TGTGCCAGTAGTCAAGCGGGGGAGAACACCGGGGAGCTGTTTTTT
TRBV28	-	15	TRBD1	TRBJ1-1	CASITQGWGSTEAFF	TGTGCCAGCATTACACAGGGGTGGGGTAGCACTGAAGCTTTCTTT
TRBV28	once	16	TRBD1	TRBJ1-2	CASSFLSGQGGYGYTF	TGTGCCAGCAGTTTTCTCTCCGGACAGGGGGGTTATGGCTACACCTTC
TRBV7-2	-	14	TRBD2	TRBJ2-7	CASATLAGAHEQYF	TGTGCCAGCGCGACCCTAGCGGGAGCCCACGAGCAGTACTTC
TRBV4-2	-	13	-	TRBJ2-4	CASSTPGGNIQYF	TGTGCCAGCAGCACGCCAGGCGGGAACATTCAGTACTTC
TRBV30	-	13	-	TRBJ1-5	CAWSPRADQPQHF	TGTGCCTGGAGTCCCAGGGCGGATCAGCCCCAGCATTTT
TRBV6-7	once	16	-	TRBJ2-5	CAIYRGPGCTQETQYF	TGTGCCATTTACCGAGGGCCGGGCTGTACCCAAGAGACCCAGTACTTC
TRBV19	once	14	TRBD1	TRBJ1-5	CASSMTGGNQPQHF	TGTGCCAGTAGTATGACAGGGGGCAATCAGCCCCAGCATTTT
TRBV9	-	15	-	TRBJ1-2	CASSVGDTPNYGYTF	TGTGCCAGCAGCGTAGGTGACACTCCTAACTATGGCTACACCTTC
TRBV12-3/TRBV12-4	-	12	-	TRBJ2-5	CASSQVQETQYF	TGTGCCAGCAGTCAGGTACAAGAGACCCAGTACTTC
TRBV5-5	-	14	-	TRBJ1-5	CASSMDYSNQPQHF	TGTGCCAGCAGCATGGACTATAGCAATCAGCCCCAGCATTTT
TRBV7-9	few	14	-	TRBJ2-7	CASSRASDSYEQYF	TGTGCCAGCAGCCGAGCTAGCGACTCCTACGAGCAGTACTTC
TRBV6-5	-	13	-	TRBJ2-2	CASRSGLAGELFF	TGTGCCAGCAGATCAGGGTTGGCCGGGGAGCTGTTTTTT
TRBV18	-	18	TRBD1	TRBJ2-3	CASSPGPIGTGNTDTQYF	TGTGCCAGCTCACCGGGACCGATCGGGACAGGGAACACAGATACGCAGTATTTT